This is a list of T cell receptor beta chains from one sample in a study of blood T cell repertoires in COVID-19. Generated by immunoSEQ multiplex PCR, the TCRdb table keeps only in-frame clones and is missing some. The data show around 40,000 clones, 70% to 80% seen once. The sequencing sample was made of peripheral blood. These receptors were collected from a man aged 65 to 85 with acute or convalescent COVID-19. Both conserved end residues are part of each CDR3. The D gene is left open where the match is weak. Size tells how often a clone was seen (once, few, many) or the class of an expanded clone, and some rows leave it out.

D gene: TRBD1; J gene: TRBJ2-7; V gene: TRBV7-2; clone size: few; CDR3 DNA: TGTGCCAGCAGCCCGGACAGGGGGCCCCCTCCGCAGTACTTC; CDR3 protein: CASSPDRGPPPQYF
D gene: .; J gene: TRBJ2-1; V gene: TRBV28; clone size: .; CDR3 DNA: TGTGCCAGCAACAGGGGAGGCTACAATGAGCAGTTCTTC; CDR3 protein: CASNRGGYNEQFF
D gene: TRBD2; J gene: TRBJ2-1; V gene: TRBV19; clone size: .; CDR3 DNA: TGTGCCAGTAGTACCCTCGGACTAGCGGGAGGCTTTGGGTTCGGGTACAATGAGCAGTTCTTC; CDR3 protein: CASSTLGLAGGFGFGYNEQFF
D gene: .; J gene: TRBJ2-3; V gene: TRBV19; clone size: .; CDR3 DNA: TGTGCCAGTAGTATAGTTTTACAGGGCTCTAGCACAGATACGCAGTATTTT; CDR3 protein: CASSIVLQGSSTDTQYF
D gene: .; J gene: TRBJ1-1; V gene: TRBV5-1; clone size: .; CDR3 DNA: TGCGCCAGCCAGGTTCAGGGTCCGGGAGGCACTGAAGCTTTCTTT; CDR3 protein: CASQVQGPGGTEAFF
D gene: TRBD1; J gene: TRBJ2-5; V gene: TRBV9; clone size: .; CDR3 DNA: TGTGCCAGCAGCCCGAGAGGGGGCCAGAGGGGAGAGACCCAGTACTTC; CDR3 protein: CASSPRGGQRGETQYF
D gene: TRBD2; J gene: TRBJ2-3; V gene: TRBV9; clone size: .; CDR3 DNA: TGTGCCAGCAGCGTAGGCGGAGCGGGGAGCACAGATACGCAGTATTTT; CDR3 protein: CASSVGGAGSTDTQYF
D gene: TRBD2; J gene: TRBJ2-1; V gene: TRBV2; clone size: .; CDR3 DNA: TGTGCCAGCAGGGGGTTAAAGCGGGACTCCTACAATGAGCAGTTCTTC; CDR3 protein: CASRGLKRDSYNEQFF
D gene: TRBD1; J gene: TRBJ1-3; V gene: TRBV6-5; clone size: .; CDR3 DNA: TGTGCCAGCAAGACAGGGGGCTCTGGAAACACCATATATTTT; CDR3 protein: CASKTGGSGNTIYF
D gene: .; J gene: TRBJ2-2; V gene: TRBV2; clone size: few; CDR3 DNA: TGTGCCAGCAGTCTGACTAGATCTCCCGGGGAGCTGTTTTTT; CDR3 protein: CASSLTRSPGELFF
D gene: TRBD2; J gene: TRBJ2-7; V gene: TRBV18; clone size: .; CDR3 DNA: TGTGCCAGCTCACCCAGGACTAGCGGGAGAGAGGGCCCCTACGAGCAGTACTTC; CDR3 protein: CASSPRTSGREGPYEQYF
D gene: TRBD2; J gene: TRBJ2-4; V gene: TRBV15; clone size: .; CDR3 DNA: TGTGCCACCAGCAGAGAGCCGGGAGGAGTGGAAAACATTCAGTACTTC; CDR3 protein: CATSREPGGVENIQYF
D gene: .; J gene: TRBJ1-1; V gene: TRBV27; clone size: .; CDR3 DNA: TGTGCCAGCAGTTTATCGGAAAGGGGTACTGAAGCTTTCTTT; CDR3 protein: CASSLSERGTEAFF
D gene: TRBD1; J gene: TRBJ1-6; V gene: TRBV18; clone size: .; CDR3 DNA: TGTGCCAGCTCTATGACAGGGGACGGTGGACATAATTCACCCCTCCACTTT; CDR3 protein: CASSMTGDGGHNSPLHF
D gene: .; J gene: TRBJ2-3; V gene: TRBV3-1/TRBV3-2; clone size: .; CDR3 DNA: TGTGCCAGCAGCCAGGGCACTCAAGATACGCAGTATTTT; CDR3 protein: CASSQGTQDTQYF
D gene: .; J gene: TRBJ2-7; V gene: TRBV7-7; clone size: once; CDR3 DNA: TGTGCTAGCAGCTCCCGGATGGGCCCCCGGCCCTACGAGCAGTACTTC; CDR3 protein: CASSSRMGPRPYEQYF